Shown below are 21 T cell receptor beta chains from a single sample sequenced in a study of breast tumors, draining lymph nodes, adjacent tissues. The lymph nodes were axillary draining lymph nodes from breast cancer patients. TCRdb processed the multiplex PCR reads anew with MiXCR; each CDR3 protein has one entry. The repertoire holds approximately 210,000 distinct CDR3 sequences, about a third seen once, with 1.1% to 1.5% in the top ten. The specimen was axillary lymph node tissue. Receptors originate from a female donor with breast cancer. Some clones in this sample may be carry-over from other donors' samples.

The chain joins TRBV5-5 to TRBJ2-3; possibly TRBD2 for D (5 bases). This CDR3 comprises 14 residues. Per germline, CDR1 SGHKS and CDR2 YYEKEE (reference sequence). Trimming stripped 0 bases from V and 4 bases from J, with 9 bases between. The CDR3 sequence: CASSLGRAPDTQYF. The CDR3 region has the DNA TGTGCCAGCAGCTTGGGGCGGGCACCAGATACGCAGTATTTT.

The chain has TRBV14 and TRBJ1-2; possibly TRBD1 for D (5 bases). This CDR3 spans 16 amino acids. The ends were cut back, 3 bases at V and 2 bases at J, with 16 bases in the middle. Germline-derived CDR1 and CDR2 are SGHDN and FVKESK. The CDR3, as DNA: TGTGCCAGCAGCCAGAGTCCAGGGAAGATAAACTATGGCTACACCTTC. Protein: CASSQSPGKINYGYTF.

This clonotype was observed many times. The chain couples TRBV4-2 to TRBJ2-3; D gene ambiguous. Germline V gene lookup returns CDR1 LGHNA and CDR2 YNFKEQ. Trimming took 0 bases from V and 5 from J, leaving 9 bases between them. The CDR3 consists of 14 residues. CDR3 sequence: CASSQDSERDTQYF. The CDR3 DNA reads as TGTGCCAGCAGCCAAGATTCCGAACGAGATACGCAGTATTTT.

In this sample, this clonotype turned up many times. This chain uses TRBV29-1 with TRBJ2-7, with D uncertain. Trimming cost V 6 bases and J 4 bases, with 7 bases left between them. In germline, CDR1 is SQVTM, CDR2 ANQGSEA. The CDR3 runs 10 residues. The CDR3 nucleotides read TGCAGCGTGCAGTCTTACGAGCAGTACTTC. It codes for CSVQSYEQYF.

The chain has TRBV7-2 and TRBJ2-7; the match to TRBD2 covers 12 bases. Losses at the gene ends were 3 bases for V and 5 bases for J; bases not matched to a gene: 8. CDR1 is SGHTA, CDR2 FQGNSA, per germline. CDR3 length: 16 residues. CDR3 loop: CASSFVGLAGGNEQYF. The CDR3 nucleotides read TGTGCCAGCAGCTTTGTGGGACTAGCGGGTGGCAACGAGCAGTACTTC. The full variable domain, completed using reference TRBV7-2 and TRBJ2-7, is GAGVSQSPSNKVTEKGKDVELRCDPISGHTALYWYRQSLGQGLEFLIYFQGNSAPDKSGLPSDRFSAERTGGSVSTLTIQRTQQEDSAVYLCASSFVGLAGGNEQYFGPGTRLTVT.

Points on this clonotype: A read error is possible here, since a much larger clone lies one base away. The chain combines TRBV7-9 with TRBJ1-1; the D gene is possibly TRBD1 (6 bases). This CDR3 has 15 residues. Germline V gene sequence: CDR1 SEHNR, CDR2 FQNEAQ (reference sequence). Here the CDR3 reads CASSLGGGANTEALF. In nucleotides, the CDR3 is TGTGCCAGCAGCTTGGGGGGGGGCGCGAACACTGAAGCTCTCTTT.

On this clonotype itself: Because it lacks the conserved phenylalanine or tryptophan at the end, this CDR3 is likely a read error. The chain couples TRBV5-1 to TRBJ1-6; TRBD1 aligns across 9 bases. CDR3 length: 16 residues. Germline-derived CDR1 and CDR2 are SGHRS and YFSETQ. V lost 0 bases to trimming and J lost 8 bases; unmatched junction nucleotides: 6. This CDR3 is CASSLDDRGRDSPLHI. CDR3 nucleotide sequence: TGCGCCAGCAGCTTGGACGACAGGGGGAGGGATTCACCCCTCCACATT.

The gene calls are TRBV15 and TRBJ1-5, with D possibly TRBD1 on 6 matching bases. Germline loops: CDR1 LNHNV, CDR2 YYDKDF (reference sequence). This CDR3 comprises 14 residues. V was clipped by 1 base and J by 5 bases, with 9 bases between them. The CDR3 DNA reads as TGTGCCACCAGCAGAGGAGGGGGATATCAGCCCCAGCATTTT. Its translation: CATSRGGGYQPQHF.

This clonotype was seen repeatedly, ten times or more. The genes are TRBV12-5 and TRBJ2-7, with TRBD2 matching 9 bases. V gave up 4 bases and J gave up 6 bases; unmatched junction bases: 10. Germline CDR1 reads LGHNT; CDR2 reads FRNRAP. The CDR3 loop spans 15 amino acids. Here the CDR3 DNA reads TGTGCTAGTGGTTCGGGGATGGGACTAGCCAGCGAGCAGTACTTC. Residues: CASGSGMGLASEQYF.

This clonotype came up once. This could be a read error, since a much larger clone is one nucleotide away. This chain joins TRBV6-6 and TRBJ2-7, with 7 bases fitting TRBD1. The CDR3 loop spans 14 amino acids. The ends lost 5 bases at V and 5 bases at J; junction bases unmatched: 9. Germline V lookup: CDR1 MNHNY, CDR2 SVGAGI (reference sequence). CDR3 region: CASSQKGANHEQYF. The CDR3 nucleotides read TGTGCCAGCAGTCAGAAGGGGGCAAACCACGAGCAGTACTTC.

This clonotype was seen repeatedly, ten times or more. The J gene is TRBJ2-5, the V gene TRBV20-1; TRBD2 matches 12 bases. Per the germline V gene, CDR1 is DFQATT and CDR2 is SNEGSKA (reference sequence). Germline trimming cut 6 bases from V and 5 bases from J; bases unmatched to any gene: 16. CDR3 length equals 17 residues. CDR3 amino acids: CSAMTSGSHLSGETQYF. In DNA form, the CDR3 reads TGCAGTGCAATGACTAGCGGGAGTCATTTATCCGGGGAGACCCAGTACTTC.

This clonotype has ten or more counts. The gene calls are TRBV7-9 and TRBJ1-4, with D uncertain. V gave up 6 bases and J gave up 7 bases, with 12 bases separating them. The V gene's germline CDR1 is SEHNR and CDR2 FQNEAQ (reference sequence). The length of the CDR3 is 13 residues. The CDR3 reads CASSKVNSEKLFF. The DNA of the CDR3 is TGTGCCAGCAGTAAAGTAAATAGTGAAAAACTGTTTTTT. The full variable domain, in which reference TRBV7-9 and TRBJ1-4 provide the parts outside the CDR3, is DTGVSQNPRHKITKRGQNVTFRCDPISEHNRLYWYRQTLGQGPEFLTYFQNEAQLEKSRLLSDRFSAERPKGSFSTLEIQRTEQGDSAMYLCASSKVNSEKLFFGSGTQLSVL.

The rearrangement links TRBV7-9 to TRBJ2-6; D gene ambiguous. Germline CDR1 and CDR2: SEHNR and FQNEAQ (reference sequence). This CDR3 has 21 residues. Trimming removed 4 bases from V and 0 bases from J, with 25 bases in between. In DNA, the CDR3 is TGTGCCAGCAGCTCCCGGCCAGGAGTCCCCGGGCTGTGCTCTGGGGCCAACGTCCTGACTTTC. Amino acids: CASSSRPGVPGLCSGANVLTF.

The genes are TRBV6-6 and TRBJ1-2, with TRBD1 identical over 10 bases. The germline V gene has CDR1 MNHNY and CDR2 SVGAGI (reference sequence). J was trimmed by 4 bases and V by 6 bases; bases with no gene match: 5. There are 14 residues in the CDR3. CDR3: CASRGQGPGYGYTF. The CDR3 region has the DNA TGTGCCAGCAGGGGACAGGGGCCAGGCTATGGCTACACCTTC.

This clonotype was recorded many times. V is TRBV6-2 or TRBV6-3 and J is TRBJ2-7, with no clear D. The CDR3 totals 11 residues. Germline CDR1 is MNHEY and CDR2 is SVGEGT. The V gene lost 3 bases and the J gene lost 6 bases, with 6 bases spanning the gap. CDR3 DNA: TGTGCCAGCAGTTATGCGGTCGAGCAGTACTTC. Translated: CASSYAVEQYF.

This clonotype turned up a few times. The rearrangement uses TRBV6-5 and TRBJ1-1; TRBD1 is a possible D gene (6 bases). CDR1 MNHEY and CDR2 SVGAGI come from the germline V gene. The CDR3 extends over 15 amino acids. The germline V and J ends were trimmed by 2 bases and 1 base, with 11 bases remaining between them. The CDR3 sequence is CASSYRGHQNTEAFF. The CDR3 bases are TGTGCCAGCAGTTACCGGGGACATCAGAACACTGAAGCTTTCTTT.

Details on this clonotype: The conserved closing phenylalanine or tryptophan is absent in this CDR3, likely reflecting a read error. The chain carries TRBV11-2 and TRBJ2-7; D perhaps matches TRBD2 (6 bases). V dropped 0 bases and J dropped 7 bases, with 7 bases sitting between them. The CDR3 contains 12 residues. Germline lookup yields CDR1 SGHAT and CDR2 FQNNGV. The CDR3 DNA reads TGTGCCAGCAGCTTAGATCGGGGGGAGCAGTACTCC. This encodes CASSLDRGEQYS.

This clonotype was picked up many times. This chain connects TRBV18 to TRBJ1-3; no clear D. V was clipped by 3 bases and J by 0 bases, with 6 bases between them. CDR1 and CDR2 from the germline V gene are KGHSH and LQKENI. The CDR3 sequence is 14 residues long. For the CDR3, the DNA is TGTGCCAGCTCACCGGACGCCTCTGGAAACACCATATATTTT. Translating gives CASSPDASGNTIYF.

The chain joins TRBV6-5 to TRBJ2-2, with D unresolved. The length of the CDR3 is 12 residues. Germline V CDR1 and CDR2: MNHEY, SVGAGI. Trimming pared 4 bases from V and 6 bases from J, leaving 6 bases between. The CDR3 sequence is CASSSDPGELFF. The CDR3 DNA reads TGTGCCAGCAGTTCTGATCCCGGGGAGCTGTTTTTT.

This clonotype has just a few counts. The chain links TRBV27 to TRBJ2-7; unclear D gene. Germline V gene sequence: CDR1 MNHEY, CDR2 SMNVEV (reference sequence). Trimming cost V 4 bases and J 5 bases, with 24 bases left between them. CDR3 size: 17 residues. This CDR3 is CASSSLRLGRNQDEQYF. CDR3 coding DNA: TGTGCCAGCAGTTCACTTCGCCTGGGCCGTAATCAGGACGAGCAGTACTTC.

At least ten counts were recorded for this clonotype. A much larger clonotype is one base distant, so this may be a read error. The chain carries TRBV20-1 and TRBJ2-5; 11 bases are a match to TRBD2. This CDR3 contains 14 residues. J lost 7 bases, V lost 3 bases, and 7 bases had no gene match. Germline V gene sequence: CDR1 DFQATT, CDR2 SNEGSKA (reference sequence). The CDR3 reads CSARPLAGGATQYF. In DNA form, the CDR3 reads TGCAGTGCTAGGCCCTTAGCGGGAGGGGCGACCCAGTACTTC.